This TCR beta chain was observed in a study of blood T cells in healthy people across ages. Study outcomes and limitations: Long-lived donors exceeded aged donors in naive CD4+ cells and diversity.

This clonotype was detected a few times. What it recognizes is unknown. The V gene's germline CDR1 is MGHRA and CDR2 YSYEKL. The V gene lost 0 bases and the J gene lost 0 bases, with 12 bases spanning the gap. The CDR3 is made up of 16 amino acids. A second PCR, run for roughly 7 to 11 cycles, used a sample-barcoded 5' primer plus a J-beta primer mix. Every sample gave at least 3 million paired-end reads containing CDR3. In TCRdb, the 5' RACE reads were re-called with MiXCR into one record per CDR3 protein. Of hundreds of thousands of distinct CDR3 sequences listed, under 55% are singletons. This TCR derives from a man in his 60s in good health. The chain carries TRBV4-1 and TRBJ2-7; tentatively, D is TRBD2 (6 bases). The sample consisted of blood. CDR3 sequence reads: CASSQEFGGTSYEQYF. For the CDR3, the DNA is TGCGCCAGCAGCCAAGAATTTGGGGGGACCTCCTACGAGCAGTACTTC.